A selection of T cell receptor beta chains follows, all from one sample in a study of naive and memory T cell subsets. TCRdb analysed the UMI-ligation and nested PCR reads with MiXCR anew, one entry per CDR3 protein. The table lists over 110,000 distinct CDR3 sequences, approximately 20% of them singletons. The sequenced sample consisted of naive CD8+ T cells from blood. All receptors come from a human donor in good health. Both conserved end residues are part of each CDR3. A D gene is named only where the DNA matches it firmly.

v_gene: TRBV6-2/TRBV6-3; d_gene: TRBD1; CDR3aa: CASSLRDRAYEQYF
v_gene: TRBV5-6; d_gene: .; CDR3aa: CASSPGPQSPRPYEQYF
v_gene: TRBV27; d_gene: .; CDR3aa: CASGYNQPQHF
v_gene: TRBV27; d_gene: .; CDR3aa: CASSFSGHQPQHF
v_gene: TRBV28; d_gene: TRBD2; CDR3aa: CASSLALAANEQYF
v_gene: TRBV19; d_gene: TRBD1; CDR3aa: CASSPGTGGPNQPQHF
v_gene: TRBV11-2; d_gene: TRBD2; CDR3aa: CASSLEERGPYEQYF
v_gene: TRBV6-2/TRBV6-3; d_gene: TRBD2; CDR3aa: CAEPPRGDYEQYF
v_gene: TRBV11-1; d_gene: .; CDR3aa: CASSHPGGGVFTEAFF
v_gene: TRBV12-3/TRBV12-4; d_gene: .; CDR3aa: CASSLTAAGNTIYF
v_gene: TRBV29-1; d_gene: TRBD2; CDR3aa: CSVGSGTTGTQYF
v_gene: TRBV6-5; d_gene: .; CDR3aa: CASSLRRESYEQYF
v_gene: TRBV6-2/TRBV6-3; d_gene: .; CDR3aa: CASTLGMYTEAFF
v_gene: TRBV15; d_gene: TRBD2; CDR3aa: CATSRELAGSDTQYF
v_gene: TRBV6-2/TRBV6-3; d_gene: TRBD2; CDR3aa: CASGALAGINEQFF
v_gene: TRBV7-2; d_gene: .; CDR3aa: CASSLEAGPPYNEQFF
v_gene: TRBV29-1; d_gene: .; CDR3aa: CSVEGTVNEKLFF
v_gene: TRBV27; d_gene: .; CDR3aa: CASSLSWADTQYF
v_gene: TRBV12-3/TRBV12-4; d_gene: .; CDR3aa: CASSLGTDLYEQYF
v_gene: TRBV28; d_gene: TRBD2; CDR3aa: CASRGLANTVELFF
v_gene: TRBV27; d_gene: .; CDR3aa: CASSSGTSQETQYF
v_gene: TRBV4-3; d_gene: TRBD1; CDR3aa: CASSQEGKGASYEQYF
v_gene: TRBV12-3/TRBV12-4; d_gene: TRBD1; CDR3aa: CASSLPQTGGTEAFF
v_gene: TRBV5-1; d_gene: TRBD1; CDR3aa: CASSHRQGSSEQYF
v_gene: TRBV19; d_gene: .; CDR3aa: CASTTDPMNTEAFF
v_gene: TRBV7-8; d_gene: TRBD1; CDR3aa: CASSLGTVLDEQYF
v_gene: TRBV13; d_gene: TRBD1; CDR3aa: CASSQGQSRGYTF
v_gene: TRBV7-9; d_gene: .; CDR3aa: CASGQFNTEAFF
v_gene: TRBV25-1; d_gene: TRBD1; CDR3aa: CASSAIPGTGARSPLHF